This T cell receptor beta chain was found in a study of shared clonotypes between healthy human individuals. Only in-frame clones appear in the TCRdb table, and some are missing; sequencing was by immunoSEQ multiplex PCR. The sample holds 2.5 million or so clones, approximately 94% seen once. V was trimmed by 7 bases and J by 11 bases, leaving 20 bases between them. Germline CDR1 SNHLY, CDR2 FYNNEI. The CDR3 contains 13 residues. The chain carries TRBV2 and TRBJ1-1; D ambiguous. The sequence came from a man younger than 35 in good health. Material for sequencing was naive CD4+ T cells sorted from blood. Subset given: CD45RA+ positively selected. In nucleotides, the CDR3 is TGTGCCAGCAACCCCGGACGGGTAGGGTTTGCTTTCTTT. Amino acid sequence: CASNPGRVGFAFF. The full variable domain, completed using reference TRBV2 and TRBJ1-1, is EPEVTQTPSHQVTQMGQEVILRCVPISNHLYFYWYRQILGQKVEFLVSFYNNEISEKSEIFDDQFSVERPDGSNFTLKIRSTKLEDSAMYFCASNPGRVGFAFFGQGTRLTVV.